The 7 T cell receptor beta chains below all came from one sample that was sequenced in a study of blood T cells in healthy people across ages. The second PCR ran roughly 6 to 11 cycles with a sample-barcoded 5' primer and J-beta primers. TCRdb passed the 5' RACE reads through MiXCR, listing each CDR3 protein once. Here the sample spans about 650,000 distinct CDR3 sequences, over 40% being singletons. The material sequenced was blood. The receptors here all came from a woman older than 75 in good health.

To note about this clonotype: This sequence may be a read error, since a much larger clone differs from it by one base. The chain employs TRBV2 and TRBJ2-1; TRBD2 agrees at 8 bases. The germline V gene has CDR1 SNHLY and CDR2 FYNNEI. This CDR3 comprises 16 residues. V shed 6 bases and J 5 bases; nucleotides not matched to a gene: 12. CDR3 residues: CASSGLLGSGDNEQFF. CDR3 nucleotides: TGTGCCAGCAGCGGGCTGTTAGGTAGCGGGGACAATGAGCAGTTCTTC.

This sequence joins TRBV5-1 and TRBJ2-4, with 7 positions matching TRBD1. The J call may be faulty, since TRBJ2-7 better matches the DNA end. This CDR3 is 14 amino acids long. Per germline, CDR1 SGHRS and CDR2 YFSETQ. The CDR3 DNA sequence: TGCGCCAGCAGCCCCACTACAGGGGTCGACGAGCAGTACTTC. Its translation: CASSPTTGVDEQYF.

This clonotype has just a few counts. The rearrangement joins TRBV6-2 or TRBV6-3 to TRBJ2-7, with TRBD1 matching 11 bases. With V trimmed by 7 bases and J by 5 bases, 7 bases remained unmatched. The CDR3 has 14 amino acids. The V gene's germline CDR1 is MNHEY and CDR2 SVGEGT. Written as DNA, the CDR3 is TGTGCCAGCACTAAAAGGACAGGGGGCGACGAGCAGTACTTC. Translating gives CASTKRTGGDEQYF.

A note on this clonotype: At one of its ends the junction is not consistent with the germline gene, which may arise from a read error. The chain combines TRBV7-2 with TRBJ2-3; 12 bases agree with TRBD2. The germline V gene encodes CDR1 SGHTA and CDR2 FQGNSA. This CDR3 is 17 amino acids long. As DNA, the CDR3 is TGTGCCAGCAGCTTCAACACCCTAGCGGGGGGGACAGATATGCAGTATTTT. Amino acid sequence: CASSFNTLAGGTDMQYF.

The chain has TRBV10-3 and TRBJ2-5; TRBD2 might be the D (7 bases). The CDR3 has 15 residues. V was cut by 2 bases and J by 3 bases, with 13 bases left in between. Germline V gene lookup returns CDR1 ENHRY and CDR2 SYGVKD. In DNA, the CDR3 is TGTGCCATCAGTGAGAACGGGGGGCCCGAAGAGACCCAGTACTTC. This sequence encodes CAISENGGPEETQYF.

The rearrangement joins TRBV12-3 or TRBV12-4 to TRBJ2-7; TRBD1 aligns across 7 bases. The DNA end favors TRBJ2-5, so the J call may be wrong. The CDR3 runs to 14 residues. The CDR3 DNA reads TGTGCCAGCAGTTCGACAGGGCGGAGGAAGACCCAGTACTTC. It encodes CASSSTGRRKTQYF.

The chain has TRBV7-9 and TRBJ2-3; D is uncertain. The CDR3 is 16 residues long. The V gene's germline CDR1 is SEHNR and CDR2 FQNEAQ (reference sequence). Trimming removed 0 bases from V and 1 base from J, with 11 bases in between. In nucleotides, the CDR3 is TGTGCCAGCAGCTTAGCGCGTGACTTCGGCACAGATACGCAGTATTTT. The encoded protein is CASSLARDFGTDTQYF.